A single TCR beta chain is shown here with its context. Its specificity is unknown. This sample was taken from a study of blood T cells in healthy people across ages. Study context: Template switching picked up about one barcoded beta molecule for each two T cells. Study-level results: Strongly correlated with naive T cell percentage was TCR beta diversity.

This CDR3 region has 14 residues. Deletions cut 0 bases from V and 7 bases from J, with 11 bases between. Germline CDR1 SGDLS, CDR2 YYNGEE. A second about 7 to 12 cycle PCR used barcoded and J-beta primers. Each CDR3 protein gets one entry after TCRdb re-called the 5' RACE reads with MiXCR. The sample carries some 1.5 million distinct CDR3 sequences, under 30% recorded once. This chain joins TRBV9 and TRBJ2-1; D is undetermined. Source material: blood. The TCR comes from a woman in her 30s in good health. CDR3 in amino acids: CASSVGTYGNEQFF. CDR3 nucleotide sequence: TGTGCCAGCAGCGTAGGGACCTACGGGAATGAGCAGTTCTTC.